A selection of T cell receptor beta chains follows, all from one sample in a study of blood T cell repertoires in COVID-19. Profiled with immunoSEQ multiplex PCR; TCRdb holds only in-frame clones, not every one. This repertoire shows some 98,000 clones, roughly 80% found once; its top ten account for 9.5% to 13%. The source material was peripheral blood. The source of these receptors is a man aged 65-85 years with active or convalescent COVID-19. Each CDR3 is given with its conserved first and last residue.

CASTEGVGRQETQYF	TRBV7-7
CASSQDFTGPKNGFGF	TRBV4-1
CSVRSTANYGYTF	TRBV29-1
CSARLDYGYTF	TRBV20-1
CASSLESGGANEQFF	TRBV5-4
CAIRQGAGGETQYF	TRBV10-3
CAISDGDQAGGYTF	TRBV10-3
CASKRTGGRSPLHF	TRBV6-5
CASSESSGGAYNTQYF	TRBV2
CAWSVLVSDSPLHF	TRBV30
CASSVMTSTPYNEQFF	TRBV9
CASSFTGGEQYF	TRBV14
CASSWDKNEQFF	TRBV2
CASSARDRVNTEAFF	TRBV9